The 15 T cell receptor beta chains presented below share a single source sample, sequenced in a study of response to subunit inactivated influenza vaccine. MiXCR, run by TCRdb on the RT-PCR reads, gives a single entry per CDR3 protein. The sample lists 540,000 or so distinct CDR3 sequences, under 15% seen once, with about an eighth in the top ten. Sequences were derived from PBMCs from blood, sampled roughly 6 weeks after vaccination. The receptors originated from a man in his forties or fifties who received an inactivated influenza vaccine.

There are a few counts of this clonotype. V gene TRBV18 combines with J gene TRBJ2-2; D is ambiguous. The CDR3 has 16 amino acids. Trimming took off 3 bases at V and 0 bases at J, with 11 bases between the two ends. Germline lookup yields CDR1 KGHSH and CDR2 LQKENI. The CDR3: CASSPYSPANTGELFF. The DNA of the CDR3 is TGTGCCAGCTCACCGTACAGCCCCGCGAACACCGGGGAGCTGTTTTTT.

Turning to this clonotype: At one boundary the junction diverges from the germline segment, which might be a read error. The chain combines TRBV4-1 with TRBJ2-7; 9 bases match TRBD2. Germline values: CDR1 MGHRA, CDR2 YSYEKL. This CDR3 contains 17 residues. The CDR3 region has the DNA TGCGCCAGCAGCCAAGGTGGTCGCGGGGGGGACACCTACGAGAAGTACTTC. Amino acids: CASSQGGRGGDTYEKYF.

The chain joins TRBV7-6 to TRBJ2-5; TRBD2 might be the D (6 bases). The germline CDR1 and CDR2 sequences are SGHVS and FNYEAQ. The CDR3 length is 14 residues. With 5 bases removed from V and 5 bases from J, the gap between germline ends came to 15 bases. CDR3 protein: CASSPGTPGETQYF. The CDR3 DNA reads TGTGCCAGCAGCCCAGGGACTCCCGGGGAGACCCAGTACTTC.

This clonotype appeared a few times. The V gene is TRBV10-3, the J gene TRBJ2-2, with 7 bases that match TRBD1. Germline CDR1 ENHRY, CDR2 SYGVKD. V trimming: 3 bases; J trimming: 0 bases; junction bases outside the gene matches: 7. This CDR3 is 17 amino acids long. CDR3 region: CAISDPGTVANTGELFF. Written as DNA, the CDR3 is TGTGCCATCAGTGACCCCGGGACAGTCGCGAACACCGGGGAGCTGTTTTTT.

The chain carries TRBV3-1 and TRBJ1-6, with TRBD1 as a possible D gene (6 bases). V shed 3 bases and J shed 9 bases, with 15 bases lying between them. The CDR3 loop spans 15 amino acids. Germline CDR1 and CDR2: LGHDT and YNNKEL (reference sequence). The DNA for the CDR3 is TGTGCCAGCAGCCACAGGGGCGTCTTCGGTTCACCCCTCCACTTT. Translating gives CASSHRGVFGSPLHF. The variable domain in full, completed from reference TRBV3-1 and TRBJ1-6, reads DTAVSQTPKYLVTQMGNDKSIKCEQNLGHDTMYWYKQDSKKFLKIMFSYNNKELIINETVPNRFSPKSPDKAHLNLHINSLELGDSAVYFCASSHRGVFGSPLHFGNGTRLTVT.

This clonotype came up many times. Mismatch with germline at one junction end may stem from a read error. The chain has TRBV7-2 and TRBJ2-6; D is undetermined. This CDR3 comprises 15 residues. Per the germline V gene, CDR1 is SGHTA and CDR2 is FQGNSA. The CDR3 loop is CASSFEASVANVLTF. DNA for the CDR3: TGTGCCAGCAGCTTTGAGGCCTCTGTGGCCAACGTCCTGACTTTC.

This clonotype was detected a few times. The chain employs TRBV24-1 and TRBJ2-2, with 9 positions matching TRBD1. This CDR3 region has 14 residues. J lost 5 bases, V lost 9 bases, and 6 bases had no gene match. Germline V gives CDR1 KGHDR, CDR2 SFDVKD. CDR3 nucleotide sequence: TGTGCCACCCAGCCAGGACAGGGGACCGGGGAGCTGTTTTTT. As protein: CATQPGQGTGELFF.

This clonotype showed up many times. This chain connects TRBV5-1 to TRBJ2-1, with 13 bases matching TRBD2. Trimming removed 4 bases from V and 8 bases from J; junction bases left unmatched: 6. CDR3 length equals 15 residues. Germline V gene data show CDR1 as SGHRS and CDR2 as YFSETQ. CDR3 DNA: TGCGCCAGCAGCCCTAGGACTAGCGGGAGCGATGAGCAGTTCTTC. It encodes CASSPRTSGSDEQFF.

CDR3 bases: TGTGCCACCAGTGATTCCGGGACAGGGGAATTCCGGCCCCAGCATTTT. Protein product: CATSDSGTGEFRPQHF. V usage is TRBV24-1 and J usage is TRBJ1-5, with TRBD1 matching 10 bases. V was pared by 2 bases and J by 9 bases, with 9 bases of the junction left unmatched. The CDR3 extends over 16 amino acids. Germline CDR1 KGHDR, CDR2 SFDVKD.

The V call is TRBV4-3, the J call TRBJ2-1; D ambiguous. V gave up 3 bases and J gave up 7 bases, with 10 bases separating them. The CDR3 covers 13 residues. The V gene's germline CDR1 is LGHNA and CDR2 YSLEER. The CDR3 sequence is CASSHSIDNEQFF. In nucleotides, the CDR3 is TGCGCCAGCAGCCATAGTATAGATAATGAGCAGTTCTTC.

The chain has TRBV7-8 and TRBJ2-7; D unresolved. This CDR3 is 12 amino acids long. Germline V gene sequence: CDR1 SGHVS, CDR2 FQNEAQ. Trimming stripped 5 bases from V and 6 bases from J, with 11 bases between. CDR3 region: CASSTQEGEQYF. The CDR3 DNA sequence: TGTGCCAGCAGCACACAAGAAGGCGAGCAGTACTTC.

This clonotype was observed a handful of times. This chain joins TRBV6-2 or TRBV6-3 and TRBJ1-2, with 9 bases identical to TRBD1. The CDR3 is 12 amino acids. CDR1 MNHEY and CDR2 SVGEGT come from the germline V gene. Losses at the gene ends were 8 bases for V and 6 bases for J; bases not matched to a gene: 4. The CDR3 region has the DNA TGTGCCAGCCGGGACAGGGACCATGGCTACACCTTC. This gives the protein CASRDRDHGYTF.

This chain joins TRBV2 and TRBJ2-3, with 7 bases identical to TRBD1. V trimming: 4 bases; J trimming: 5 bases; junction bases outside the gene matches: 6. Germline lookup yields CDR1 SNHLY and CDR2 FYNNEI. There are 14 residues in the CDR3. The CDR3 DNA follows: TGTGCCAGCAGTGCGGAAGGGGGCAAAGATACGCAGTATTTT. Protein product: CASSAEGGKDTQYF.

The table lists this clonotype with a few counts. No DNA is shown, since the ends of the CDR3 on it are uncertain; the CDR3 is the one TCRdb lists. This CDR3 reads CASTSGATNEKLFF. The chain employs TRBV28 and TRBJ1-4. Both ends counted, the CDR3 spans 14 residues. Germline values: CDR1 MDHEN, CDR2 SYDVKM.

This clonotype was seen only a few times. CDR3 residues: CSAIPASGGYSSYEQYF. The CDR3 DNA follows: TGCAGTGCTATCCCGGCTAGCGGAGGATACAGCTCCTACGAGCAGTACTTC. V gene TRBV20-1 combines with J gene TRBJ2-7; 7 nucleotides match TRBD2. The J segment lost 0 bases and the V segment lost 4 bases, leaving 15 bases of the junction unmatched. This CDR3 is 17 amino acids long. CDR1 DFQATT and CDR2 SNEGSKA come from the germline V gene (reference sequence).